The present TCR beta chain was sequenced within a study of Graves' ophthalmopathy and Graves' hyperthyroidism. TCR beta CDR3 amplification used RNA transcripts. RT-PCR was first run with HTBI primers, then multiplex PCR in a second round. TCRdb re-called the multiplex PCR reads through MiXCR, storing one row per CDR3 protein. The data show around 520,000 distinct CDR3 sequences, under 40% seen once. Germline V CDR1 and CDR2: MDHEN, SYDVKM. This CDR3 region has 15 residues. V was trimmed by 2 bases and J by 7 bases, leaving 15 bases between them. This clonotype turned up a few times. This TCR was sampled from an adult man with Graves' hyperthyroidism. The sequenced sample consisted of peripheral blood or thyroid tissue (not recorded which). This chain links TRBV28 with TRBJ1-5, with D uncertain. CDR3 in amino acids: CASSLPPSGTQPQHF. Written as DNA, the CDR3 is TGTGCCAGCAGTTTACCTCCTTCAGGAACACAGCCCCAGCATTTT.